A single sample gave rise to the 17 T cell receptor beta chains below, sequenced in a study of blood T cell repertoires in COVID-19. Profiled with immunoSEQ multiplex PCR; TCRdb holds only in-frame clones, not every one. The table shows around 70,000 clones, with 75% to 90% occurring only once. The sequencing sample was made of peripheral blood. These receptors all come from a human donor in a cohort sampled during active COVID-19.

This clone came up once. The J gene is TRBJ2-1, the V gene TRBV10-3, with TRBD1 matching 7 bases. V dropped 0 bases and J dropped 7; count of bases not matched to a gene: 3. The germline V gene has CDR1 ENHRY and CDR2 SYGVKD. CDR3 length: 14 residues. The CDR3 DNA follows: TGTGCCATCAGTGAGTCGACAGGGCGGAATGAGCAGTTCTTC. Translated: CAISESTGRNEQFF.

The rearrangement joins TRBV19 to TRBJ2-3, with a tentative D call TRBD1 (5 bases). Germline loops: CDR1 LNHDA, CDR2 SQIVND (reference sequence). The CDR3 is 13 amino acids. The V end lost 3 bases, the J end lost 4 bases, and 8 bases lay between the germline ends. The CDR3 region has the DNA TGTGCCAGTAGTATCCCAGGGCCAGATACGCAGTATTTT. It is translated as CASSIPGPDTQYF.

The rearrangement joins TRBV5-1 to TRBJ2-3; 8 nucleotides match TRBD1. This CDR3 has 15 residues. Germline CDR1 SGHRS, CDR2 YFSETQ. With V trimmed by 0 bases and J by 4 bases, 4 bases remained unmatched. The CDR3 sequence: CASSLEQGAADTQYF. The CDR3 nucleotides are TGCGCCAGCAGCTTGGAGCAGGGGGCCGCAGATACGCAGTATTTT.

This chain connects TRBV19 to TRBJ2-5; tentative D call: TRBD1 (5 bases). The CDR3 covers 13 residues. Per germline, CDR1 LNHDA and CDR2 SQIVND (reference sequence). Trimming shortened V by 4 bases and J by 1 base, and 7 bases separated the two germline ends. The CDR3 sequence: CASSTQGQETQYF. The CDR3 DNA reads as TGTGCCAGTAGTACCCAGGGCCAAGAGACCCAGTACTTC.

This clone was seen a handful of times. The chain uses TRBV30 and TRBJ1-5, with D perhaps TRBD1 (5 bases). Germline V gives CDR1 GTSNPN, CDR2 SVGIG (reference sequence). V was pared by 2 bases and J by 6 bases, with 20 bases between. CDR3 length: 16 amino acids. DNA of the CDR3: TGTGCCTGGAGTCCGGTCGGAGGGGCCCCAGGTCAGCCCCAGCATTTT. This codes for CAWSPVGGAPGQPQHF.

V gene TRBV10-2 combines with J gene TRBJ2-5; 7 positions agree with TRBD2. The germline V gene encodes CDR1 WSHSY and CDR2 SAAADI. The J segment lost 3 bases and the V segment lost 6 bases, leaving 10 bases of the junction unmatched. This CDR3 is 15 amino acids long. CDR3 protein: CASRAGDYQKETQYF. CDR3 bases: TGCGCCAGCAGGGCGGGGGACTACCAAAAAGAGACCCAGTACTTC.

The V call is TRBV3-1 (or the pseudogene TRBV3-2), the J call TRBJ2-7; 7 nucleotides agree with TRBD1. Germline trimming cut 0 bases from V and 4 bases from J; bases unmatched to any gene: 3. Germline loops: CDR1 LGHDT, CDR2 YNNKEL (reference sequence). This CDR3 spans 14 amino acids. The CDR3 DNA is TGTGCCAGCAGCCAAGATAACAGGGGATACGAGCAGTACTTC. Its translation is CASSQDNRGYEQYF.

The CDR3 bases are TGTGCCAGCAGTAGTAGCGGGGGGAGCGGGTCGTTCTTC. This translates into CASSSSGGSGSFF. V and J are TRBV6-5 and TRBJ2-1; TRBD2 matches at 10 bases. CDR1 MNHEY and CDR2 SVGAGI come from the germline V gene. The J segment lost 15 bases and the V segment lost 5 bases, leaving 10 bases of the junction unmatched. The CDR3 runs to 13 residues.

The chain couples TRBV7-2 to TRBJ1-5; D call uncertain. Deletions cut 6 bases from V and 0 bases from J, with 12 bases between. The CDR3 consists of 15 residues. Germline-derived CDR1 and CDR2 are SGHTA and FQGNSA. Here the CDR3 DNA reads TGTGCCAGCAGATTTACCGGGAATAGCAATCAGCCCCAGCATTTT. Its translation is CASRFTGNSNQPQHF.

The J gene is TRBJ2-5, the V gene TRBV13; TRBD2 matches at 8 bases. CDR3 size: 13 residues. Trimming took 5 bases from V and 4 from J; bases not matched to a gene: 3. Looked up from germline, CDR1 is PRHDT and CDR2 is FYEKMQ (reference sequence). The CDR3 protein is CASSRGGIETQYF. For the CDR3, the DNA is TGTGCCAGCAGCCGGGGGGGCATAGAGACCCAGTACTTC.

The rearrangement links TRBV6-5 to TRBJ2-1; 14 bases agree with TRBD2. V was clipped by 2 bases and J by 9 bases; unmatched bases: 6. The CDR3 extends over 16 amino acids. The germline gives CDR1 MNHEY, CDR2 SVGAGI. This CDR3 reads CASSYTTSGGAFEQFF. CDR3 in DNA: TGTGCCAGCAGTTACACGACTAGCGGGGGGGCGTTTGAGCAGTTCTTC.

To note about this clone: Other DNA sequences within the sample encode an identical CDR3. The chain combines TRBV2 with TRBJ2-5, with D maybe TRBD2 (5 bases). CDR1 and CDR2 from the germline V gene are SNHLY and FYNNEI. V was clipped by 6 bases and J by 5 bases, with 13 bases between them. The CDR3 is 13 amino acids. The DNA for the CDR3 is TGTGCCAGCAGCGACGGGGTGGGGGAGACCCAGTACTTC. Protein: CASSDGVGETQYF.

This chain links TRBV27 with TRBJ2-7; TRBD1 agrees at 8 bases. The CDR3 consists of 15 residues. V shed 6 bases, J shed 4 bases, and the junction held 11 bases outside the gene matches. CDR1 and CDR2 from the germline V gene are MNHEY and SMNVEV (reference sequence). CDR3: CASRAWGQDPYEQYF. The CDR3 DNA is TGTGCCAGCAGGGCCTGGGGACAGGACCCATACGAGCAGTACTTC.

V is TRBV19 and J is TRBJ2-1; no definite D call. The CDR3 sequence is 11 residues long. V was shortened by 3 bases and J by 12 bases, with 9 bases between the two germline ends. Germline V gene sequence: CDR1 LNHDA, CDR2 SQIVND (reference sequence). CDR3 protein: CASSIGGPQFF. DNA for the CDR3: TGTGCCAGTAGTATCGGTGGTCCGCAGTTCTTC.

The V and J genes are TRBV5-1 and TRBJ1-1; the D gene is possibly TRBD1 (6 bases). The germline gives CDR1 SGHRS, CDR2 YFSETQ. The CDR3 sequence is 13 residues long. V was trimmed by 4 bases and J by 0 bases, leaving 7 bases between them. DNA for the CDR3: TGCGCCAGCAGCCAGGGGATGAACACTGAAGCTTTCTTT. Protein product: CASSQGMNTEAFF.

This clone came up a few times. This chain uses TRBV6-2 or TRBV6-3 with TRBJ1-5; 10 nucleotides align to TRBD1. The CDR3 totals 18 residues. Trimming removed 0 bases from V and 3 bases from J; junction bases left unmatched: 8. Germline CDR1 MNHEY, CDR2 SVGEGT. The CDR3 coding sequence is TGTGCCAGCAGTTACTCGACGGGACAGGGGACCCCCAATCAGCCCCAGCATTTT. Translating it yields CASSYSTGQGTPNQPQHF.

As to this clone: The same CDR3 can be traced to other DNA sequences in this sample. This chain links TRBV3-1 (or the pseudogene TRBV3-2) with TRBJ1-4, with no clear D. Germline V CDR1 and CDR2: LGHDT, YNNKEL (reference sequence). V was cut by 0 bases and J by 8 bases, with 13 bases left in between. The CDR3 covers 15 residues. The CDR3 reads CASSQDGRAGEKLFF. In nucleotides, the CDR3 is TGTGCCAGCAGCCAAGATGGGAGGGCCGGGGAAAAACTGTTTTTT.